This TCR beta chain was retrieved from a study of response to subunit inactivated influenza vaccine. The study, taken as a whole, reports: Each seasonal flu vaccination may recruit only limited new T cells, authors suggested.

In regard to this clonotype: Its antigen is still unknown.

Germline-derived CDR1 and CDR2 are MNHEY and SVGEGT. The CDR3 totals 17 residues. The junction had 8 bases not matched to a gene; V was cut back by 6 bases and J by 1 base. Each CDR3 protein is one row after TCRdb ran MiXCR on the RT-PCR reads. The table has some 800,000 distinct CDR3 sequences, less than 25% seen once. This sample comprised PBMCs from blood, obtained 5 days after vaccination. The receptor was isolated from a man aged 50 to 59 who received an inactivated influenza vaccine. This chain connects TRBV6-2 or TRBV6-3 to TRBJ2-2; 10 positions match TRBD2. CDR3 residues: CASSQPTSGLNTGELFF. CDR3 coding DNA: TGTGCCAGCAGCCAACCGACTAGCGGGTTGAACACCGGGGAGCTGTTTTTT.